This T cell receptor beta chain stems from a study of T-cell memory formation after mild COVID-19. Study outcomes and limitations: Cross-reactive memory apparently joined, as some responding clones appeared in pre-infection memory.

Regarding this clonotype: Antigen specificity is unknown.

CDR1 and CDR2 (germline): MNHEY, SMNVEV (reference sequence). The CDR3 is 13 amino acids. V was clipped by 3 bases and J by 6 bases, with 11 bases between them. MiXCR, applied by TCRdb to the 5' RACE reads, yields one record per CDR3 protein. The data hold 350,000 to 450,000 distinct CDR3 sequences, with less than 25% observed a single time. The chain couples TRBV27 to TRBJ1-1; weak D call: TRBD1 (5 bases). The receptor's source is an adult woman who had mild COVID-19 (a few samples of this study predate the infection). Cell type and time point are not known. The sequencing sample was made of PBMCs or a T cell subset sorted from them (not recorded which). The CDR3 nucleotides read TGTGCCAGCAGTTTCGAGGGGAGGTCTGAAGCTTTCTTT. As protein: CASSFEGRSEAFF.